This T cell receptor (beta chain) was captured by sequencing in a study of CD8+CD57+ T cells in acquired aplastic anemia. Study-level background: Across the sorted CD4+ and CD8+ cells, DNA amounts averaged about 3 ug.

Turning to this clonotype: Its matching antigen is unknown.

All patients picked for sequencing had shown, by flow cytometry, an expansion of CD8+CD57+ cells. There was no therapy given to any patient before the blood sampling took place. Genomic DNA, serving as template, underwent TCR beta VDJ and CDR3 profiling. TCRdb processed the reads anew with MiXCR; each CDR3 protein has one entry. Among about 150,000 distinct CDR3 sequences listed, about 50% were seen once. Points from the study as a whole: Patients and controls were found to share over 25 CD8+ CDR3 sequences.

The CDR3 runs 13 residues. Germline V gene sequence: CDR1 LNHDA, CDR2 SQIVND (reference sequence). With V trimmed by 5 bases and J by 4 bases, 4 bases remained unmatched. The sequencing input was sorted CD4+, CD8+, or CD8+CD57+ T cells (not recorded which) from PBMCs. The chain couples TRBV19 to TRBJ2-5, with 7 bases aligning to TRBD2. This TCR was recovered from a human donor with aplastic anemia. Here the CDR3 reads CASSRRERETQYF. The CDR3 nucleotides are TGTGCCAGTAGTCGGCGGGAGAGAGAGACCCAGTACTTC.